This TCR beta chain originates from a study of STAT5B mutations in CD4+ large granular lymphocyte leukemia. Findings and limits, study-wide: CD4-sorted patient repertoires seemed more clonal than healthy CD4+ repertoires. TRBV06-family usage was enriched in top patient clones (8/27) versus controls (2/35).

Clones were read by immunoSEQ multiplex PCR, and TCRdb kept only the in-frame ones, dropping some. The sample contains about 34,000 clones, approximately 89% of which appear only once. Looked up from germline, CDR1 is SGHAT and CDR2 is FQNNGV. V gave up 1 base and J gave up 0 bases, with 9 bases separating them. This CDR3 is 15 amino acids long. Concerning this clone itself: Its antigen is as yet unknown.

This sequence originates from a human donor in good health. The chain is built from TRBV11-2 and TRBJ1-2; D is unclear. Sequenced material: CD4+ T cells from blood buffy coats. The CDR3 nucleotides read TGTGCCAGCAGCTTAGTGTCAGGAGCTAACTATGGCTACACCTTC. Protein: CASSLVSGANYGYTF.